The present TCR beta chain was sequenced within a study of blood T cell repertoires in COVID-19. Looking at the study overall: The origin of the acute and convalescent COVID-19 samples was the United States, Italy and Spain. The cDNA or gDNA used as material had been derived from T cells, B-cell-depleted T cells, or PBMCs.

Original handling: Amplification of reference gene primers was used by the study to estimate nucleated cell counts. The table came from immunoSEQ multiplex PCR; TCRdb's copy has only in-frame clones and leaves some out. V and J calls and clone size follow that table, whereas D and trimming were derived from the DNA. The sample consists of about 260,000 clones, around four fifths of them appearing once. The CDR3 has 14 amino acids. Per germline, CDR1 LNHDA and CDR2 SQIVND (reference sequence). Trimming removed 4 bases at V and 1 base at J, with 8 bases between. The rearrangement joins TRBV19 to TRBJ1-5, with D maybe TRBD1 (6 bases). The sequence was obtained from a man in his sixties with acute or convalescent COVID-19. Sequenced input: peripheral blood. The CDR3 region is CASSRQASNQPQHF. For the CDR3, the DNA is TGTGCCAGTAGTAGACAGGCGAGCAATCAGCCCCAGCATTTT.